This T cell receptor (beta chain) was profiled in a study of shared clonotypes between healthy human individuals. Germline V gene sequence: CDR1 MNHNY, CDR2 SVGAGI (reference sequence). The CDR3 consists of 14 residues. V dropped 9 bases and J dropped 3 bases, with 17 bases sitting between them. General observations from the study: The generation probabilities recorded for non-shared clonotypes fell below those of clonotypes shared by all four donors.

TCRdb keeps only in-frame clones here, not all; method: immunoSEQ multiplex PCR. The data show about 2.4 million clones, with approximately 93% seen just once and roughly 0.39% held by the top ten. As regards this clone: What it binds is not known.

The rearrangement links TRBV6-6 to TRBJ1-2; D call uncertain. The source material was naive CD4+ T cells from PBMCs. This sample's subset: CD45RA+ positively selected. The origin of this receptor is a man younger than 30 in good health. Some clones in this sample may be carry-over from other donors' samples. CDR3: CASREREPHYGYTF. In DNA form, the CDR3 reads TGTGCCAGTAGAGAGAGGGAGCCCCACTATGGCTACACCTTC.